These 9 T cell receptor beta chains originate from one sample sequenced in a study of cytomegalovirus exposure and HLA in healthy donors. The PCR employed 60 Vbeta primers together with 13 Jbeta primers. Sequencing was performed with immunoSEQ multiplex PCR; in TCRdb, only in-frame clones are kept and a portion is missing. Here the sample spans around 150,000 clones, 79% being singletons. Sequences were obtained from PBMCs. The source of these receptors is a man aged 50-60 years in good health and CMV-seropositive.

The chain has TRBV25-1 and TRBJ1-2; 7 bases align to TRBD1. Trimming removed 4 bases from V and 6 bases from J; junction bases left unmatched: 11. Per the germline V gene, CDR1 is MGHDK and CDR2 is SYGVNS. This CDR3 spans 15 amino acids. The CDR3 region is CASSAIDRVGDGYTF. The CDR3, as DNA: TGTGCCAGCAGTGCCATCGACAGGGTGGGAGATGGCTACACCTTC.

The V and J genes are TRBV5-5 and TRBJ1-2; D remains unclear. This CDR3 contains 15 residues. The V end lost 1 base, the J end lost 8 bases, and 18 bases lay between the germline ends. Per the germline V gene, CDR1 is SGHKS and CDR2 is YYEKEE (reference sequence). CDR3 sequence reads: CASSLPLIGADGYTF. The CDR3 DNA is TGTGCCAGCAGCTTGCCCCTCATTGGAGCGGACGGCTACACCTTC.

This chain joins TRBV7-2 and TRBJ1-4, with TRBD1 matching 7 bases. The CDR3 is 15 residues long. V lost 5 bases to trimming and J lost 0 bases; unmatched junction nucleotides: 3. Germline loops: CDR1 SGHTA, CDR2 FQGNSA. The CDR3 nucleotides read TGTGCCAGCAGCCGACAGGGTGCAACTAATGAAAAACTGTTTTTT. Protein sequence: CASSRQGATNEKLFF.

In this sample, this clone turned up once. This same CDR3 is encoded by further DNA sequences in the sample. This chain links TRBV11-2 with TRBJ2-1; possible D gene TRBD2, 6 bases. This CDR3 is 14 amino acids long. V was cut by 2 bases and J by 5 bases, with 10 bases left in between. Germline-derived CDR1 and CDR2 are SGHAT and FQNNGV. CDR3 amino acids: CASSLRTTDNEQFF. In DNA form, the CDR3 reads TGTGCCAGCAGCTTAAGGACTACAGACAATGAGCAGTTCTTC.

This chain uses TRBV27 with TRBJ2-2, with 7 bases identical to TRBD2. The CDR3 is 15 residues long. J gave up 4 bases and V 3 bases, and 5 bases lay outside the gene matches. CDR1 is MNHEY, CDR2 SMNVEV, per germline (reference sequence). The DNA for the CDR3 is TGTGCCAGCAGTTTTCGCGGGAGTGTCACCGGGGAGCTGTTTTTT. It specifies CASSFRGSVTGELFF.

The chain couples TRBV5-4 to TRBJ1-1, with unresolved D. The CDR3 is 12 residues long. The ends were cut back, 3 bases at V and 1 base at J, with 4 bases in the middle. Germline-derived CDR1 and CDR2 are SGHNT and YYREEE (reference sequence). The CDR3 region is CASSSPNTEAFF. The CDR3 nucleotides read TGTGCCAGCAGCTCTCCGAACACTGAAGCTTTCTTT.

This clone was counted between two and nine times. The CDR3 coding sequence is TGTGCCAGCAGTCCCGGGACTAGTATAAAGACCCAGTACTTC. Its protein is CASSPGTSIKTQYF. The J gene is TRBJ2-5, the V gene TRBV6-5, with 8 bases fitting TRBD2. Germline trimming cut 5 bases from V and 6 bases from J; bases unmatched to any gene: 8. The V gene's germline CDR1 is MNHEY and CDR2 SVGAGI. CDR3 length: 14 amino acids.

The genes are TRBV30 and TRBJ1-2; D may be TRBD1 (5 bases). Trimming stripped 3 bases from V and 0 bases from J, with 14 bases between. The CDR3 length is 15 residues. Looked up from germline, CDR1 is GTSNPN and CDR2 is SVGIG (reference sequence). CDR3 region: CAWSSRVAPNYGYTF. Here the CDR3 DNA reads TGTGCCTGGAGCTCCAGGGTCGCCCCTAACTATGGCTACACCTTC.

This chain links TRBV11-2 with TRBJ2-5, with 8 bases matching TRBD2. The DNA matches TRBJ2-7 better at its end, which makes the J call doubtful. Germline assignment: CDR1 SGHAT and CDR2 FQNNGV. The CDR3 consists of 15 residues. The CDR3 DNA reads TGTGCCAGCAGCTTGGTCGGGAGGGCCCTTTCCGAGCAGTACTTC. It codes for CASSLVGRALSEQYF.